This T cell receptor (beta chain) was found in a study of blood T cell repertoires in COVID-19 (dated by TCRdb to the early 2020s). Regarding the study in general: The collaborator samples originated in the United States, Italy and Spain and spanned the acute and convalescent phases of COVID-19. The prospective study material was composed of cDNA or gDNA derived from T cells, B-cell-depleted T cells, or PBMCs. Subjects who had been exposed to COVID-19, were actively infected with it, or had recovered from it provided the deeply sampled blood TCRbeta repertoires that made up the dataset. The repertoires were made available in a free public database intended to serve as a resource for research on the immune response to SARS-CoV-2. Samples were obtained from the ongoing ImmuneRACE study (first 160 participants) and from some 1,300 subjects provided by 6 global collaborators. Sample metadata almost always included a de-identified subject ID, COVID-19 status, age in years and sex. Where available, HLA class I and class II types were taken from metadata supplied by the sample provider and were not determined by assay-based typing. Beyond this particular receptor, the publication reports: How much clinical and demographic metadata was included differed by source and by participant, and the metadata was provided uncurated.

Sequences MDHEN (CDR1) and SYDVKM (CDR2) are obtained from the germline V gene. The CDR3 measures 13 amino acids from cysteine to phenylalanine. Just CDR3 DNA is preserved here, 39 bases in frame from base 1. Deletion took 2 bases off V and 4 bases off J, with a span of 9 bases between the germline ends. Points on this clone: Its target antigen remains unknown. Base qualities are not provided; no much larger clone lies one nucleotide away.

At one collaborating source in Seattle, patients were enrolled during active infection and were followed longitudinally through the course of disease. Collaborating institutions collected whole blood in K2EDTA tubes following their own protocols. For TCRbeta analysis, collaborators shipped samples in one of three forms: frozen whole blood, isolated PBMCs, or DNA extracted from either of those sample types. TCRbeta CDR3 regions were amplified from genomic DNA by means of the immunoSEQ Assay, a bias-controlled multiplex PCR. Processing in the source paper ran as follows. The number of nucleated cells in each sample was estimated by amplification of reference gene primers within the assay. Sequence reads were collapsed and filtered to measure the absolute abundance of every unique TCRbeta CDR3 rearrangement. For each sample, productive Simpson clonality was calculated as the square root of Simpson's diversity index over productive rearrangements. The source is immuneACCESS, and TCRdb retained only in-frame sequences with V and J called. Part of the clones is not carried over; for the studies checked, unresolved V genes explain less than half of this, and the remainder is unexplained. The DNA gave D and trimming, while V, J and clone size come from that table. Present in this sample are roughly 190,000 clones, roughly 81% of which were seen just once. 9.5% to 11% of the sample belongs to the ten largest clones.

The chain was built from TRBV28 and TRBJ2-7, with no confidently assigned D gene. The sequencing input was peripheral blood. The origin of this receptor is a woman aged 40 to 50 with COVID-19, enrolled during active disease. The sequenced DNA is TGTGCCAGCAGTTTAGGGCCACAGTACGAGCAGTACTTC. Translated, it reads CASSLGPQYEQYF.